This record looks at one T cell receptor beta chain sequence and its context. The antigen remains unidentified. This entry comes from a study of OX40 agonist ivuxolimab in advanced cancers. Across the study: Patients were treated with ivuxolimab, an agonistic anti-OX40 (CD134) antibody.

V lost 6 bases and J lost 4, with 12 bases in between. This CDR3 comprises 13 residues. Germline assignment: CDR1 MNHEY and CDR2 SMNVEV (reference sequence). Any history of autoimmune disease or systemic immunosuppression disqualified patients. Findings and limits, study-wide: Low levels of normalized T-cell clonal expansion also appeared in some nonresponders.

Using immunoSEQ multiplex PCR, the repertoire was profiled, and TCRdb retains in-frame clones only, with some absent. The data contain tens of thousands of clones, 89% of them singletons. The TCR was taken from an adult with an advanced solid tumor such as melanoma, head and neck, liver or kidney cancer. The sample in question was CD4+ or CD8+ T cells sorted from blood, obtained in a trial of the OX40 agonist ivuxolimab. This chain uses TRBV27 with TRBJ1-1, with D maybe TRBD1 (5 bases). The CDR3 reads CASRNLRGTEAFF. For the CDR3, the DNA is TGTGCCAGCAGAAATTTGAGGGGCACTGAAGCTTTCTTT.